This T cell receptor (beta chain) was sequenced during a study of T cell clones after liver transplantation. About the study: In this trial, immunosuppression withdrawal was attempted within 2 years of liver transplant.

CDR3 size: 16 residues. V lost 2 bases and J 4 bases, leaving 15 bases between the germline ends. Germline V gene data show CDR1 as SGHVS and CDR2 as FQNEAQ. Sequencing used immunoSEQ multiplex PCR; TCRdb keeps in-frame clones, though not all of them. The profile shows 75,000 to 85,000 clones, over 65% of them singletons. The sequence was obtained from a human patient who received a liver transplant. The graft donor may have contributed some T cells. The rearrangement links TRBV7-8 to TRBJ2-1; D uncertain. The source material was CD4+ T cells from blood, sampled at the 22-month timepoint. CDR3 coding DNA: TGTGCCAGCAGCTTAAAAGGTGATCCCCTTTACAATGAGCAGTTCTTC. Translation: CASSLKGDPLYNEQFF.